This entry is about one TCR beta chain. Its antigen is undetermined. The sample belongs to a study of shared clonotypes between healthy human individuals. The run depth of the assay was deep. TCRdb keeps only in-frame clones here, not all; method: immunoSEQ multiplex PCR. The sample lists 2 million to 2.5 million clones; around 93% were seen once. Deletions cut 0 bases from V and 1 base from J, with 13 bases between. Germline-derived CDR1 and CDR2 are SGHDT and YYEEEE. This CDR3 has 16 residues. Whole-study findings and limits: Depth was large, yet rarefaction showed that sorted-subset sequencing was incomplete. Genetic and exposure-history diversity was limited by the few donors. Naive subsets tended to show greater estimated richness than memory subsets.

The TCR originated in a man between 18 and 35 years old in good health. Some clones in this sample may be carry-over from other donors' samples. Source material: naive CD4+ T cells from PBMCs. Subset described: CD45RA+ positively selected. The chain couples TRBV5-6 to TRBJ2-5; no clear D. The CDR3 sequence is CASSLVSALTQETQYF. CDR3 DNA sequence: TGTGCCAGCAGCTTGGTCTCGGCCCTGACCCAAGAGACCCAGTACTTC.